A selection of T cell receptor beta chains follows, all from one sample in a study of cytomegalovirus exposure and HLA in healthy donors. TCRdb's table, derived via immunoSEQ multiplex PCR, lists solely in-frame clones and lacks some. Among 74,000 or so clones listed, 78% were seen once. Sequencing was performed on PBMCs. The receptors originated from a male donor in good health and CMV-seropositive. Both conserved end residues are part of each CDR3. Each record gives: V gene, CDR3 protein.

TRBV7-9	CASSLVRGTYNEQFF
TRBV6-1	CASITGGDGYTF
TRBV7-7	CASSRWLASDTQYF
TRBV6-1	CASSSFETGDYGYTF
TRBV5-8	CASSLRDTLSYEQYF
TRBV19	CASSIGTGTDTEAFF
TRBV5-1	CASSLTGARYNSPLHF
TRBV4-2	CASSQDGTGVGTEAFF
TRBV5-1	CASSLEGGSYNSPLHF
TRBV28	CASSLGRGSNQPQHF
TRBV7-2	CASSYLARYYNEQFF
TRBV6-6	CATADSSYEQYF
TRBV4-3	CASSQEGGGYYGYTF
TRBV6-6	CASSSNGPATYEQYF
TRBV6-1	CASRRQGNQPQHF
TRBV5-1	CASSSGGPGEQFF
TRBV7-9	CSSSNIGQAISPLHF
TRBV18	CASSPLGGPTYGYTF
TRBV5-1	CASSFGTSGGYEQYF
TRBV28	CASSRGLGYGYTF
TRBV19	CASIPDHGSNEKLFF
TRBV9	CASSVAGVGGYEQYF
TRBV27	CASSWGTSGGSTDTQYF
TRBV4-3	CASSQGDSSWDGYTF
TRBV20-1	CSARDNRGHTF
TRBV19	CASSRAGVSYNSPLHF
TRBV10-2	CASTDSGYEQYF